This entry lists 31 T cell receptor beta chains sequenced from one sample in a study of blood T cells in healthy people across ages. Primers used in a second PCR of about 7 to 12 cycles were a sample-barcoded 5' primer and a J-beta primer mix. Via MiXCR, TCRdb re-called the 5' RACE reads, giving one row per CDR3 protein. Here the sample spans approximately 850,000 distinct CDR3 sequences, over 45% being singletons. The sequenced sample consisted of blood. These receptor sequences come from a man aged 25-45 years in good health.

The chain uses TRBV29-1 and TRBJ2-6, with TRBD1 identical over 9 bases. Germline CDR1 SQVTM, CDR2 ANQGSEA. This CDR3 spans 15 amino acids. V gave up 4 bases and J gave up 0 bases; unmatched junction bases: 1. CDR3 region: CSVGDRASGANVLTF. In DNA, the CDR3 is TGCAGCGTTGGGGACAGGGCCTCTGGGGCCAACGTCCTGACTTTC.

The chain joins TRBV20-1 to TRBJ2-1; TRBD2 agrees at 9 bases. There are 15 residues in the CDR3. Looked up from germline, CDR1 is DFQATT and CDR2 is SNEGSKA (reference sequence). V trimming: 4 bases; J trimming: 9 bases; junction bases outside the gene matches: 13. The CDR3 sequence is CSANRGIAGDFEQFF. CDR3 bases: TGCAGTGCTAATCGGGGGATAGCGGGAGACTTTGAGCAGTTCTTC.

This sequence joins TRBV20-1 and TRBJ2-5; the D gene is possibly TRBD2 (5 bases). Germline V gives CDR1 DFQATT, CDR2 SNEGSKA (reference sequence). The V end was cut by 6 bases, the J end by 11 bases, with 25 bases between. The length of the CDR3 is 14 residues. The CDR3 bases are TGCAGTGCGGAATCGGTGAGGGCCCTCAATGAGCAGTACTTC. It translates to CSAESVRALNEQYF.

The J gene is TRBJ1-2, the V gene TRBV24-1; D might be TRBD1 (5 bases). Germline loops: CDR1 KGHDR, CDR2 SFDVKD. There are 17 residues in the CDR3. V lost 7 bases to trimming and J lost 1 base, with 21 bases between them. CDR3 amino acids: CATSSGQLTPVNYGYTF. The CDR3 nucleotides read TGTGCCACCAGCTCAGGACAACTCACGCCCGTTAACTATGGCTACACCTTC.

V gene TRBV6-5 combines with J gene TRBJ1-2; no definite D call. The CDR3 spans 13 residues. Trimming stripped 6 bases from V and 6 bases from J, with 14 bases between. The germline V gene encodes CDR1 MNHEY and CDR2 SVGAGI. Written as DNA, the CDR3 is TGTGCCAGCAGCTCCCACCTCTTAGATGGCTACACCTTC. Translating it yields CASSSHLLDGYTF.

The V call is TRBV29-1, the J call TRBJ2-3; 13 nucleotides match TRBD2. With V trimmed by 1 base and J by 2 bases, 3 bases remained unmatched. Germline loops: CDR1 SQVTM, CDR2 ANQGSEA. The CDR3 extends over 16 amino acids. The CDR3 coding sequence is TGCAGCGTTGAAGCGGGACTAGCGGGACCCACAGATACGCAGTATTTT. Translated, it gives CSVEAGLAGPTDTQYF.

The chain combines TRBV29-1 with TRBJ1-2; D is possibly TRBD1 (6 bases). V lost 3 bases and J lost 1, with 9 bases in between. In germline, CDR1 is SQVTM, CDR2 ANQGSEA. The CDR3 length is 13 residues. The CDR3 loop reads CSVETGLNYGYTF. The CDR3 DNA reads as TGCAGCGTTGAGACAGGCCTTAACTATGGCTACACCTTC.

The J gene is TRBJ1-5, the V gene TRBV7-2; no clear D gene. The CDR3 has 14 residues. V was trimmed by 1 base and J by 7 bases, leaving 11 bases between them. Germline V gene lookup returns CDR1 SGHTA and CDR2 FQGNSA. CDR3 in amino acids: CASSLEKSGQPQHF. CDR3 sequence (DNA): TGTGCCAGCAGCTTAGAGAAGAGTGGACAGCCCCAGCATTTT. The complete variable domain, with remaining parts taken from reference TRBV7-2 and TRBJ1-5, reads GAGVSQSPSNKVTEKGKDVELRCDPISGHTALYWYRQSLGQGLEFLIYFQGNSAPDKSGLPSDRFSAERTGGSVSTLTIQRTQQEDSAVYLCASSLEKSGQPQHFGDGTRLSIL.

This chain connects TRBV20-1 to TRBJ1-2, with 9 bases lining up with TRBD1. The CDR3 is 12 amino acids. V dropped 4 bases and J dropped 8; count of bases not matched to a gene: 5. Germline lookup yields CDR1 DFQATT and CDR2 SNEGSKA (reference sequence). The CDR3 protein is CSANTGTGGYTF. As DNA, the CDR3 is TGCAGTGCTAATACCGGGACAGGGGGCTACACCTTC.

The table lists this clonotype with a count of one. Written as DNA, the CDR3 is TGTGCCAGCAGTGAAGGGCGACAGGCGATAGACTACAATGAGCAGTTCTTC. Amino acid sequence: CASSEGRQAIDYNEQFF. This rearrangement joins TRBV6-1 to TRBJ2-1; possibly TRBD1 for D (6 bases). Trimming removed 1 base at V and 3 bases at J, with 16 bases between. The germline CDR1 and CDR2 sequences are MNHNS and SASEGT. This CDR3 contains 17 residues.

The gene calls are TRBV6-5 and TRBJ2-7, with D possibly being TRBD1 or TRBD2 (5 bases each). CDR3 length equals 16 residues. V was cut by 4 bases and J by 0 bases, with 16 bases left in between. Per the germline V gene, CDR1 is MNHEY and CDR2 is SVGAGI. This CDR3 reads CASSSLGAASSYEQYF. For the CDR3, the DNA is TGTGCCAGCAGTTCCCTCGGGGCAGCGAGCTCCTACGAGCAGTACTTC.

Comments on this clonotype: At one end the junction does not follow the germline gene, possibly because of a read error. The CDR3: CASSVSLGTEAFF. CDR3 DNA: TGTGCCAGCAGTGTATCACTAGGCACTGAAGCTTTCTTT. This chain joins TRBV27 and TRBJ1-1; D unresolved. Per germline, CDR1 MNHEY and CDR2 SMNVEV (reference sequence). This CDR3 has 13 residues.

This clonotype was observed a few times. This chain uses TRBV20-1 with TRBJ2-1, with D tentatively TRBD2 (5 bases). TRBJ2-7 matches the DNA end more closely, so the J call is doubtful. There are 11 residues in the CDR3. Germline CDR1 and CDR2: DFQATT and SNEGSKA (reference sequence). CDR3 DNA sequence: TGCAGTGCTCCCCTAGCTGCCGAGCAGTACTTC. Encoded protein: CSAPLAAEQYF.

The V call is TRBV10-3, the J call TRBJ2-1; the match to TRBD1 covers 7 bases. This CDR3 is 17 amino acids long. The ends lost 3 bases at V and 0 bases at J; junction bases unmatched: 8. CDR1 is ENHRY and CDR2 is SYGVKD in the germline V gene. CDR3 sequence: CAISERTGRSSYNEQFF. In DNA, the CDR3 is TGTGCCATCAGTGAACGGACAGGAAGGAGCTCCTACAATGAGCAGTTCTTC.

This clonotype was seen only once. This chain uses TRBV3-1 with TRBJ1-1; D is ambiguous. The V end lost 5 bases, the J end lost 1 base, and 8 bases lay between the germline ends. The CDR3 consists of 13 residues. Germline assignment: CDR1 LGHDT and CDR2 YNNKEL (reference sequence). The CDR3 protein is CASSTNPNTEAFF. In DNA, the CDR3 is TGTGCCAGCAGCACCAACCCGAACACTGAAGCTTTCTTT. Full variable domain (rest looked up from reference TRBV3-1 and TRBJ1-1): DTAVSQTPKYLVTQMGNDKSIKCEQNLGHDTMYWYKQDSKKFLKIMFSYNNKELIINETVPNRFSPKSPDKAHLNLHINSLELGDSAVYFCASSTNPNTEAFFGQGTRLTVV.

V is TRBV4-1 and J is TRBJ2-4; 11 nucleotides match TRBD2. Matching the DNA end better, TRBJ2-5 makes the J call doubtful. Per germline, CDR1 MGHRA and CDR2 YSYEKL. This CDR3 comprises 13 residues. As DNA, the CDR3 is TGCGCCAGCACGGGACTAGCGGACGAGACCCAGTACTTC. It encodes CASTGLADETQYF.

The rearrangement uses TRBV29-1 and TRBJ2-2; D perhaps matches TRBD1 (5 bases). Trimming took off 7 bases at V and 1 base at J, with 10 bases between the two ends. Germline V lookup: CDR1 SQVTM, CDR2 ANQGSEA. This CDR3 has 13 residues. The CDR3 DNA reads as TGCAGCGCCGACCAGGGGAACACCGGGGAGCTGTTTTTT. This gives the protein CSADQGNTGELFF.

This clonotype was counted a single time. This chain joins TRBV4-3 and TRBJ1-4; D perhaps matches TRBD1 (6 bases). The ends were cut back, 1 base at V and 8 bases at J, with 14 bases in the middle. The CDR3 is 15 residues long. Germline V gives CDR1 LGHNA, CDR2 YSLEER. The CDR3 nucleotides read TGCGCCAGCAGCCAAGTGGCCCGGGGGCACGAAAAACTGTTTTTT. Amino acid sequence: CASSQVARGHEKLFF.

This clonotype was observed a few times. This sequence joins TRBV4-3 and TRBJ2-3; D perhaps matches TRBD1 (7 bases). Germline-derived CDR1 and CDR2 are LGHNA and YSLEER. The CDR3 totals 15 residues. Trimming cost V 4 bases and J 5 bases, with 16 bases left between them. DNA for the CDR3: TGCGCCAGCAGCCTGGAGGGGGCGCGTGAAGATACGCAGTATTTT. It yields the protein CASSLEGAREDTQYF.

This clonotype was seen more than once but under ten times. The chain recombines TRBV2 with TRBJ1-1; the D is unclear. Germline V CDR1 and CDR2: SNHLY, FYNNEI. The CDR3 totals 13 residues. V lost 6 bases and J 0 bases, leaving 8 bases between the germline ends. The CDR3 DNA reads TGTGCCAGCAGCCTGCGGTTGAACACTGAAGCTTTCTTT. The encoded protein is CASSLRLNTEAFF.

CDR3 amino acids: CASSQPGHLNTEAFF. In DNA, the CDR3 is TGTGCCAGCAGCCAACCGGGACACCTAAACACTGAAGCTTTCTTT. V is TRBV14 and J is TRBJ1-1; the D gene is possibly TRBD1 (6 bases). Per germline, CDR1 SGHDN and CDR2 FVKESK. This CDR3 has 15 residues. V was clipped by 2 bases and J by 2 bases, with 12 bases between them.

The CDR3 DNA sequence: TGTGCCAGCAGCTTTGGAGGGGTTCCCTATGGCTACACCTTC. Protein sequence: CASSFGGVPYGYTF. The chain employs TRBV7-2 and TRBJ1-2; TRBD1 is a possible D gene (5 bases). Per germline, CDR1 SGHTA and CDR2 FQGNSA. The CDR3 extends over 14 amino acids. V lost 3 bases and J lost 4, with 12 bases in between.

The J gene is TRBJ2-2, the V gene TRBV29-1; the D is unclear. Germline CDR1 reads SQVTM; CDR2 reads ANQGSEA. CDR3 size: 12 residues. Between the trimmed V and J ends, which lost 4 bases and 3 bases, there was a span of 6 bases. The CDR3 reads CSVGTDTGELFF. The CDR3 DNA follows: TGCAGCGTTGGCACCGACACCGGGGAGCTGTTTTTT.

In this sample, this clonotype turned up a few times. The chain recombines TRBV29-1 with TRBJ2-7; a possible D gene is TRBD1 (5 bases). CDR1 SQVTM and CDR2 ANQGSEA come from the germline V gene. V was pared by 4 bases and J by 2 bases, with 9 bases between. The CDR3 has 12 residues. CDR3 DNA: TGCAGCGTTGTTTCAGGGACCTACGAGCAGTACTTC. It specifies CSVVSGTYEQYF.

V usage is TRBV10-3 and J usage is TRBJ1-5; D is unresolved. Per the germline V gene, CDR1 is ENHRY and CDR2 is SYGVKD. The CDR3 totals 13 residues. The V end lost 7 bases, the J end lost 4 bases, and 11 bases lay between the germline ends. CDR3 sequence: CAIIRDLNQPQHF. The CDR3 DNA follows: TGTGCCATCATTCGGGATCTGAATCAGCCCCAGCATTTT.

The V call is TRBV14, the J call TRBJ2-1, with 8 bases that match TRBD1. With V trimmed by 4 bases and J by 10 bases, 6 bases remained unmatched. The CDR3 consists of 13 residues. CDR1 SGHDN and CDR2 FVKESK come from the germline V gene. The CDR3 spells CASSRTGLYEQFF. DNA of the CDR3: TGTGCCAGCAGCCGGACAGGGCTCTACGAGCAGTTCTTC.

The chain combines TRBV6-2 or TRBV6-3 with TRBJ2-7; perhaps TRBD1 as D (5 bases). Germline V gene data show CDR1 as MNHEY and CDR2 as SVGEGT. Trimming took off 2 bases at V and 6 bases at J, with 17 bases between the two ends. CDR3 length equals 15 residues. CDR3 sequence: CASSYNQGDIGEQYF. The DNA for the CDR3 is TGTGCCAGCAGTTACAACCAGGGCGATATCGGCGAGCAGTACTTC.

This clonotype was observed a handful of times. The chain has TRBV5-1 and TRBJ2-5; unclear D gene. Germline V gives CDR1 SGHRS, CDR2 YFSETQ. The CDR3 is made up of 14 amino acids. The V and J ends lost 5 bases and 1 base respectively, with 12 bases between them. CDR3 coding DNA: TGCGCCAGCAGTATAGTAGGAAGCCAAGAGACCCAGTACTTC. It encodes CASSIVGSQETQYF.

The chain combines TRBV4-3 with TRBJ2-7; 9 bases align to TRBD1. This CDR3 is built from 17 residues. The germline CDR1 and CDR2 sequences are LGHNA and YSLEER. V lost 1 base to trimming and J lost 3 bases; unmatched junction nucleotides: 10. CDR3 DNA: TGCGCCAGCAGCCAAGGTTTGGGGACAGGGAATTACTACGAGCAGTACTTC. This translates into CASSQGLGTGNYYEQYF.

The gene calls are TRBV9 and TRBJ2-4, with TRBD2 matching 13 bases. The tail of the sequence fits TRBJ2-7 better, so the J call may be wrong. CDR1 is SGDLS, CDR2 YYNGEE, per germline. The CDR3 contains 14 residues. The CDR3 spells CASSVGTSGTEQYF. CDR3 bases: TGTGCCAGCAGCGTCGGGACTAGCGGGACCGAGCAGTACTTC.

The CDR3 DNA follows: TGCGCCAGCAGCCAGGCCATCACAGATACGCAGTATTTT. The encoded protein is CASSQAITDTQYF. The J gene is TRBJ2-3, the V gene TRBV4-3, with D uncertain. CDR1 LGHNA and CDR2 YSLEER come from the germline V gene. The CDR3 extends over 13 amino acids. The germline V and J ends were trimmed by 3 bases and 2 bases, with 6 bases remaining between them.